A selection of T cell receptor beta chains follows, all from one sample in a study of Graves' ophthalmopathy and Graves' hyperthyroidism. TCRdb itself ran the multiplex PCR reads through MiXCR, one entry per CDR3 protein. The data hold 500,000 to 600,000 distinct CDR3 sequences, with just under 40% observed a single time. The specimen was peripheral blood or thyroid tissue (not recorded which). The receptors shown here come from an adult man with Graves' hyperthyroidism. CDR3s include the opening cysteine and the closing phenylalanine or tryptophan. Each record gives: CDR3 protein, CDR3 DNA, V gene, J gene, clone size, D gene. A D gene is named only where the DNA matches it firmly. The size field is filled for only some rows; it gives once, few, many or a size class.

cdr3_aa: CASSEDRGRVYEQYF
cdr3_nt: TGTGCCAGCTCAGAAGACAGGGGGCGCGTCTACGAGCAGTACTTC
v_call: TRBV9
j_call: TRBJ2-7
clone_size: .
d_call: TRBD1

cdr3_aa: CASSYYTGSGANVLAF
cdr3_nt: TGTGCCAGCAGTTACTATACAGGTTCCGGGGCCAACGTCCTGGCTTTC
v_call: TRBV12-3/TRBV12-4
j_call: TRBJ2-6
clone_size: .
d_call: .

cdr3_aa: CSVERGEPNYGYTF
cdr3_nt: TGCAGCGTTGAAAGGGGTGAACCCAACTATGGCTACACCTTC
v_call: TRBV29-1
j_call: TRBJ1-2
clone_size: .
d_call: .

cdr3_aa: CSTQGQGNTIYF
cdr3_nt: TGCAGCACCCAGGGACAGGGTAACACCATATATTTT
v_call: TRBV29-1
j_call: TRBJ1-3
clone_size: .
d_call: TRBD1

cdr3_aa: CASRRAGGGNQPQHF
cdr3_nt: TGTGCCAGCAGACGTGCAGGGGGTGGCAATCAGCCCCAGCATTTT
v_call: TRBV28
j_call: TRBJ1-5
clone_size: .
d_call: TRBD1

cdr3_aa: CSVPGSGSVYNEQFF
cdr3_nt: TGCAGCGTCCCCGGTAGCGGGAGTGTGTACAATGAGCAGTTCTTC
v_call: TRBV29-1
j_call: TRBJ2-1
clone_size: few
d_call: TRBD2

cdr3_aa: CASTSDNFPYEQYF
cdr3_nt: TGTGCCAGCACCTCGGACAACTTTCCCTACGAGCAGTACTTC
v_call: TRBV7-9
j_call: TRBJ2-7
clone_size: .
d_call: .

cdr3_aa: CASSVAGVGREWQETQYF
cdr3_nt: TGTGCCAGCAGCGTAGCCGGTGTTGGCAGGGAGTGGCAGGAGACCCAGTACTTC
v_call: TRBV9
j_call: TRBJ2-5
clone_size: many
d_call: .

cdr3_aa: CASSQDRKGQPQHF
cdr3_nt: TGTGCCAGCAGCCAAGATCGGAAGGGCCAGCCCCAGCATTTT
v_call: TRBV3-1
j_call: TRBJ1-5
clone_size: many
d_call: .

cdr3_aa: CASSQVQNSNQPQHF
cdr3_nt: TGCGCCAGCAGCCAAGTACAGAATAGCAATCAGCCCCAGCATTTT
v_call: TRBV4-1
j_call: TRBJ1-5
clone_size: few
d_call: .

cdr3_aa: CASSPTGLEEKLFF
cdr3_nt: TGTGCCAGCAGCCCTACAGGGTTAGAGGAAAAACTGTTTTTT
v_call: TRBV5-1
j_call: TRBJ1-4
clone_size: .
d_call: .

cdr3_aa: CATGTAGVSSYNEQFF
cdr3_nt: TGTGCCACCGGGACCGCAGGAGTTAGCTCCTACAATGAGCAGTTCTTC
v_call: TRBV24-1
j_call: TRBJ2-1
clone_size: .
d_call: .

cdr3_aa: CASRADRFDLYGYTF
cdr3_nt: TGCGCCAGCAGAGCCGACAGGTTTGACTTGTATGGCTACACCTTC
v_call: TRBV10-2
j_call: TRBJ1-2
clone_size: .
d_call: .

cdr3_aa: CASSLSMGSSPLHF
cdr3_nt: TGTGCCAGCAGTTTATCGATGGGGAGTTCACCCCTCCACTTT
v_call: TRBV12-3/TRBV12-4
j_call: TRBJ1-6
clone_size: many
d_call: .

cdr3_aa: CASSLRGLARTGELFF
cdr3_nt: TGCGCCAGCAGCTTGCGTGGACTAGCGCGTACCGGGGAGCTGTTTTTT
v_call: TRBV5-1
j_call: TRBJ2-2
clone_size: many
d_call: TRBD2

cdr3_aa: CARTGGLSYEQYF
cdr3_nt: TGTGCTAGAACGGGCGGGCTGTCCTACGAGCAGTACTTC
v_call: TRBV7-8
j_call: TRBJ2-7
clone_size: .
d_call: .

cdr3_aa: CASSVGGPMNTGELFF
cdr3_nt: TGTGCCAGCAGCGTCGGGGGGCCGATGAACACCGGGGAGCTGTTTTTT
v_call: TRBV9
j_call: TRBJ2-2
clone_size: many
d_call: .

cdr3_aa: CASSPQGAGELFF
cdr3_nt: TGTGCCAGCAGCCCCCAGGGGGCCGGGGAGCTGTTTTTT
v_call: TRBV9
j_call: TRBJ2-2
clone_size: few
d_call: TRBD1

cdr3_aa: CSASILGPQSFEQYF
cdr3_nt: TGCAGTGCTAGCATTCTGGGACCTCAATCCTTCGAGCAGTACTTC
v_call: TRBV20-1
j_call: TRBJ2-7
clone_size: many
d_call: .

cdr3_aa: CATLDRGGFSTDTQYF
cdr3_nt: TGTGCCACCTTAGACAGGGGTGGGTTTAGCACAGATACGCAGTATTTT
v_call: TRBV15
j_call: TRBJ2-3
clone_size: many
d_call: TRBD1

cdr3_aa: CASSRRTGEQYF
cdr3_nt: TGTGCCAGCAGTCGGAGGACAGGCGAGCAGTACTTC
v_call: TRBV25-1
j_call: TRBJ2-7
clone_size: .
d_call: TRBD1

cdr3_aa: CAWRGSNYEQYF
cdr3_nt: TGTGCCTGGAGGGGCAGTAACTACGAGCAGTACTTC
v_call: TRBV30
j_call: TRBJ2-7
clone_size: few
d_call: .

cdr3_aa: CASSLPSSLEGYEQYF
cdr3_nt: TGTGCCAGCAGCTTGCCCAGCAGTTTAGAGGGGTACGAGCAGTACTTC
v_call: TRBV11-2
j_call: TRBJ2-7
clone_size: .
d_call: .

cdr3_aa: CASSLLTVGSGNTIYF
cdr3_nt: TGTGCCAGCAGCCTGTTGACCGTTGGCTCTGGAAACACCATATATTTT
v_call: TRBV7-9
j_call: TRBJ1-3
clone_size: many
d_call: .

cdr3_aa: CASSEPGQLSYEQYF
cdr3_nt: TGCGCCAGCAGTGAGCCGGGACAACTATCCTACGAGCAGTACTTC
v_call: TRBV10-1
j_call: TRBJ2-7
clone_size: many
d_call: .

cdr3_aa: CASSLALWGLDGTEAFF
cdr3_nt: TGTGCCAGCAGCTTAGCGCTGTGGGGATTGGACGGCACTGAAGCTTTCTTT
v_call: TRBV7-3
j_call: TRBJ1-1
clone_size: .
d_call: .

cdr3_aa: CASSFPTGETQYF
cdr3_nt: TGCGCCAGCAGCTTCCCGACAGGAGAGACCCAGTACTTC
v_call: TRBV5-1
j_call: TRBJ2-5
clone_size: many
d_call: .

cdr3_aa: CASGLSGRAGDTQYF
cdr3_nt: TGTGCCAGCGGCCTTAGCGGGAGGGCCGGTGATACGCAGTATTTT
v_call: TRBV7-2
j_call: TRBJ2-3
clone_size: .
d_call: TRBD2

cdr3_aa: CRTAGETQYF
cdr3_nt: TGCAGGACAGCGGGGGAGACCCAGTACTTC
v_call: TRBV20-1
j_call: TRBJ2-5
clone_size: .
d_call: TRBD2

cdr3_aa: CATSDLPYEQYF
cdr3_nt: TGTGCCACCAGTGATCTTCCCTACGAGCAGTACTTC
v_call: TRBV24-1
j_call: TRBJ2-7
clone_size: .
d_call: .

cdr3_aa: CASSQTGTRSGELFF
cdr3_nt: TGTGCCAGCAGCCAAACAGGGACTAGAAGCGGGGAGCTGTTTTTT
v_call: TRBV7-2
j_call: TRBJ2-2
clone_size: .
d_call: TRBD2

cdr3_aa: CASSLYPTGELFF
cdr3_nt: TGTGCCAGCAGTTTGTATCCCACCGGGGAGCTGTTTTTT
v_call: TRBV12-3/TRBV12-4
j_call: TRBJ2-2
clone_size: many
d_call: .

cdr3_aa: CASSLVPAGAANEQFF
cdr3_nt: TGTGCCAGCAGCTTAGTGCCAGCGGGAGCGGCGAATGAGCAGTTCTTC
v_call: TRBV7-9
j_call: TRBJ2-1
clone_size: .
d_call: TRBD2

cdr3_aa: CASSSDRKISYEQYF
cdr3_nt: TGTGCCAGCAGCTCGGACAGGAAAATCTCCTACGAGCAGTACTTC
v_call: TRBV5-4
j_call: TRBJ2-7
clone_size: few
d_call: TRBD1

cdr3_aa: CASRGSGQGSTGELFF
cdr3_nt: TGTGCCAGCAGAGGATCGGGACAGGGCAGTACCGGGGAGCTGTTTTTT
v_call: TRBV6-1
j_call: TRBJ2-2
clone_size: .
d_call: TRBD1